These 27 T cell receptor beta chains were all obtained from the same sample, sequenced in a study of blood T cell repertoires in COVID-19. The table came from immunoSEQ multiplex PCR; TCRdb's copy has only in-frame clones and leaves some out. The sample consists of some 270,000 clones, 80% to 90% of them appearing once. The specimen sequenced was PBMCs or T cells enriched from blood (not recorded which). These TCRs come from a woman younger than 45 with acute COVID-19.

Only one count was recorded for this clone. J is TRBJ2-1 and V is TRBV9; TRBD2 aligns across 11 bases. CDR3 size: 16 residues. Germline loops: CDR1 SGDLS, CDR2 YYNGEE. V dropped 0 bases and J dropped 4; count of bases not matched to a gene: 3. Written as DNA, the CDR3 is TGTGCCAGCAGCGTAGGGTTAGCGGGAGGGTACAATGAGCAGTTCTTC. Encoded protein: CASSVGLAGGYNEQFF.

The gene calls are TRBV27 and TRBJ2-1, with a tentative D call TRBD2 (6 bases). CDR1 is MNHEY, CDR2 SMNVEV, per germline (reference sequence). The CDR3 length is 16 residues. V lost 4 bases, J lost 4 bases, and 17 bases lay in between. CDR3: CASSSTVGTSYNEQFF. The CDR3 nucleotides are TGTGCCAGCAGTTCCACGGTAGGGACTTCGTACAATGAGCAGTTCTTC.

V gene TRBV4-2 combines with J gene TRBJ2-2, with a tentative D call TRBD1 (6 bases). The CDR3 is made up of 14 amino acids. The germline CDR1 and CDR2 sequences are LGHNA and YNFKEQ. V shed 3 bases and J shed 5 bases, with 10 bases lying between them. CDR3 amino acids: CASSQGQGTGELFF. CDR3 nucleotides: TGTGCCAGCAGCCAGGGGCAGGGGACCGGGGAGCTGTTTTTT.

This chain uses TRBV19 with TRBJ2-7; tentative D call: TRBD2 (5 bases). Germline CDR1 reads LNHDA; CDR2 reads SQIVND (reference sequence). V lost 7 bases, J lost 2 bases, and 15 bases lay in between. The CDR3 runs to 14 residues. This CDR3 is CASTPGLNTYEQYF. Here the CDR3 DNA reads TGTGCCAGTACCCCCGGACTGAACACCTACGAGCAGTACTTC. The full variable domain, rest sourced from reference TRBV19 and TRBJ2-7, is DGGITQSPKYLFRKEGQNVTLSCEQNLNHDAMYWYRQDPGQGLRLIYYSQIVNDFQKGDIAEGYSVSREKKESFPLTVTSAQKNPTAFYLCASTPGLNTYEQYFGPGTRLTVT.

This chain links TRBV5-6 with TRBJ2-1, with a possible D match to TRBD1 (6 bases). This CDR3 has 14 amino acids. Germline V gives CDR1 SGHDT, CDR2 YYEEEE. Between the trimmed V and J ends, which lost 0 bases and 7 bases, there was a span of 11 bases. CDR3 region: CASSLEATGNEQFF. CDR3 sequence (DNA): TGTGCCAGCAGCTTGGAGGCTACAGGGAATGAGCAGTTCTTC. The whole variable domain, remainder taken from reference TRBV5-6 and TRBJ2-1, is DAGVTQSPTHLIKTRGQQVTLRCSPKSGHDTVSWYQQALGQGPQFIFQYYEEEERQRGNFPDRFSGHQFPNYSSELNVNALLLGDSALYLCASSLEATGNEQFFGPGTRLTVL.

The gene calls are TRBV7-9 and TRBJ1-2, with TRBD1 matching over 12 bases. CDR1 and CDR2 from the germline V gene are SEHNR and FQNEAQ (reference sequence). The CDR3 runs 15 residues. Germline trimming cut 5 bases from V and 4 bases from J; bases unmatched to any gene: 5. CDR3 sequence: CASSPGTGGFYGYTF. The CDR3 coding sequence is TGTGCCAGCAGCCCAGGGACAGGGGGCTTCTATGGCTACACCTTC.

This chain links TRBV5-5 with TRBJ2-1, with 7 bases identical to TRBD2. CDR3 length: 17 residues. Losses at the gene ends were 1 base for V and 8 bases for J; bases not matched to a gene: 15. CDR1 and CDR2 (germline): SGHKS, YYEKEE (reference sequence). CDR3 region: CASSLTQTWGRADEQFF. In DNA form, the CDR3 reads TGTGCCAGCAGCTTGACCCAAACTTGGGGGAGGGCCGATGAGCAGTTCTTC.

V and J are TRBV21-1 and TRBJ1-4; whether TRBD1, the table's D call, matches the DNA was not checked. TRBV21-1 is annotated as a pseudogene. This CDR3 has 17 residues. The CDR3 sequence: CASSKLGTGATNEKLFF. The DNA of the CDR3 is TGTGCCAGCAGCAAACTCGGGACAGGAGCAACTAATGAAAAACTGTTTTTT.

The chain's CDR3 is CASSPGQGGTDTQYF. In DNA form, the CDR3 reads TGTGCCAGCAGCCCCGGACAGGGGGGGACAGATACGCAGTATTTT. The chain has TRBV7-9 and TRBJ2-3, with 10 bases identical to TRBD1. CDR1 is SEHNR, CDR2 FQNEAQ, per germline (reference sequence). V dropped 5 bases and J dropped 3; count of bases not matched to a gene: 5. The CDR3 extends over 15 amino acids.

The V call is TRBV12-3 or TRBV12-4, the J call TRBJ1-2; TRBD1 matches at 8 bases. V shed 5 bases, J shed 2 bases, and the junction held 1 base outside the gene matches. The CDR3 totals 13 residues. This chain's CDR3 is CASSQGANYGYTF. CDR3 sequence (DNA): TGTGCCAGCAGTCAGGGGGCGAACTATGGCTACACCTTC.

The DNA of the CDR3 is TGTGCCAGCCGGCCGCTAGCGTACCTGAGGTTTGGGCAGTACTTC. Translated, it gives CASRPLAYLRFGQYF. This sequence joins TRBV28 and TRBJ2-7; D might be TRBD2 (6 bases). V was shortened by 8 bases and J by 9 bases, with 26 bases between the two germline ends. The CDR3 covers 15 residues. CDR1 MDHEN and CDR2 SYDVKM come from the germline V gene.

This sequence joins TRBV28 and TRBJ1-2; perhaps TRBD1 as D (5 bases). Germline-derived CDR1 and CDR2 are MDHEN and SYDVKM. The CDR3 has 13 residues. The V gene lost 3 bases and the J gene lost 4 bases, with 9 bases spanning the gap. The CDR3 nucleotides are TGTGCCAGCAGTTTGAGGACAATCTATGGCTACACCTTC. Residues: CASSLRTIYGYTF.

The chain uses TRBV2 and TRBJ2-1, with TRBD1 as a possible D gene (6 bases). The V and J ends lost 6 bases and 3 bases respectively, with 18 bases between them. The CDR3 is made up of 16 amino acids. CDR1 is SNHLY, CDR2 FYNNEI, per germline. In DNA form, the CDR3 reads TGTGCCAGCAGAGAACAGGGCTCCCTCAACTACAATGAGCAGTTCTTC. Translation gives CASREQGSLNYNEQFF.

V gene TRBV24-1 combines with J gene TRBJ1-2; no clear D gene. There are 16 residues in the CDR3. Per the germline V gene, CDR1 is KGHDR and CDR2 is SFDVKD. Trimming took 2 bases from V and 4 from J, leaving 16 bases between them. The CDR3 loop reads CATSDWGTEGSYGYTF. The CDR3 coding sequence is TGTGCCACCAGTGATTGGGGTACAGAGGGATCCTATGGCTACACCTTC.

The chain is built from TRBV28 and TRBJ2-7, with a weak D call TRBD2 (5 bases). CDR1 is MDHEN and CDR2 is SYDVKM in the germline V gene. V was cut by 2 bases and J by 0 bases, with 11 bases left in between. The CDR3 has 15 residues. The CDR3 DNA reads TGTGCCAGCAGTTTACCGGGGTCGAGCTCCTACGAGCAGTACTTC. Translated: CASSLPGSSSYEQYF.

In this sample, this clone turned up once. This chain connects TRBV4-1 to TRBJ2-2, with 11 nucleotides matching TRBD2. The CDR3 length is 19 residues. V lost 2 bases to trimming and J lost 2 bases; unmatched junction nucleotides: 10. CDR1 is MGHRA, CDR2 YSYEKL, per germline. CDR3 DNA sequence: TGCGCCAGCAGCCAATTCGTTTTAGCGGGAGGGCCTAACACCGGGGAGCTGTTTTTT. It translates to CASSQFVLAGGPNTGELFF.

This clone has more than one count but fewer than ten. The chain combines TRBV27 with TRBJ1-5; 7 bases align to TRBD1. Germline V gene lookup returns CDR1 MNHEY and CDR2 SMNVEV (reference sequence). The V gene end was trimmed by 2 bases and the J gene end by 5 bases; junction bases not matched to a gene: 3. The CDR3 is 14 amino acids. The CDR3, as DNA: TGTGCCAGCAGTTTAGGGACAGACTATCAGCCCCAGCATTTT. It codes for CASSLGTDYQPQHF.

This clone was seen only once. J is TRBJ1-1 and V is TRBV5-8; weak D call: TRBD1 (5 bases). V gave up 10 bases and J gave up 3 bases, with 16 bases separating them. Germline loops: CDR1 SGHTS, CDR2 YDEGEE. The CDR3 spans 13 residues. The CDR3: CACEKGRDTEAFF. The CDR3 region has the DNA TGTGCCTGCGAAAAGGGGCGTGACACTGAAGCTTTCTTT.

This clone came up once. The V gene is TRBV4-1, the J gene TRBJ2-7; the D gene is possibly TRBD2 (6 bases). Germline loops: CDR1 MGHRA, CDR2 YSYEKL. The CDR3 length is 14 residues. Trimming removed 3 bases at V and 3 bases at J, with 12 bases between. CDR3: CASSHSGLNYEQYF. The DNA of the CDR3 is TGCGCCAGCAGCCACTCGGGACTCAACTACGAGCAGTACTTC.

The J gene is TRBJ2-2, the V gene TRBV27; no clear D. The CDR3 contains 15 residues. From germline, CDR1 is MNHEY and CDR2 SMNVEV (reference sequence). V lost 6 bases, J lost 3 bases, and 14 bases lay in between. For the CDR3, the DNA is TGTGCCAGCAGCCTCGACATCTCCTACACCGGGGAGCTGTTTTTT. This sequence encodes CASSLDISYTGELFF.

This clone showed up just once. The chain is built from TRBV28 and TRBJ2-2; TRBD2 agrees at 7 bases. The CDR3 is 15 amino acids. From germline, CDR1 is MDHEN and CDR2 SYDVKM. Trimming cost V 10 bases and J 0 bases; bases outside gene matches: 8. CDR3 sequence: CATHRGGANTGELFF. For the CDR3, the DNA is TGTGCCACTCATAGGGGAGGGGCGAACACCGGGGAGCTGTTTTTT.

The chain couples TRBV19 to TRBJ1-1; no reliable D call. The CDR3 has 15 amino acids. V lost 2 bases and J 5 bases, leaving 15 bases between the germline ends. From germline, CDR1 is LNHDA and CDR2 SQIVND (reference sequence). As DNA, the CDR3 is TGTGCCAGTAGTATACCACTAAGAGGAGGGACTGAAGCTTTCTTT. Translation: CASSIPLRGGTEAFF.

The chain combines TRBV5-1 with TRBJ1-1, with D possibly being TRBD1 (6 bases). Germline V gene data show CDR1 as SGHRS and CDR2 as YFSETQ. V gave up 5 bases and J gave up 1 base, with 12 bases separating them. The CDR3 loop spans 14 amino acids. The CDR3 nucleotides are TGCGCCAGCAGAACAGGGCAGTCGAACACTGAAGCTTTCTTT. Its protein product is CASRTGQSNTEAFF.

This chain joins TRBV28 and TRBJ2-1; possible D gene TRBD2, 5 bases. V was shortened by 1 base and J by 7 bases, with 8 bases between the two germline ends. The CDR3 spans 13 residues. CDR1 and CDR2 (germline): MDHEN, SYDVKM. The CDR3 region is CASSLFPGNEQFF. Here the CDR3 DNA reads TGTGCCAGCAGTTTATTCCCGGGGAATGAGCAGTTCTTC. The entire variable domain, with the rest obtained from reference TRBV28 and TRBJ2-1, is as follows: DVKVTQSSRYLVKRTGEKVFLECVQDMDHENMFWYRQDPGLGLRLIYFSYDVKMKEKGDIPEGYSVSREKKERFSLILESASTNQTSMYLCASSLFPGNEQFFGPGTRLTVL.

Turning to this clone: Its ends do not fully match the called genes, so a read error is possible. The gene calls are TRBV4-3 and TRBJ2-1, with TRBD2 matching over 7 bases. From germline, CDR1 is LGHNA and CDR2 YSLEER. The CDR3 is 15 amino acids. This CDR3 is CASSEERDAYNEQFF. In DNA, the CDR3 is TGCGCCAGCAGCGAAGAGCGGGACGCCTACAATGAGCAGTTCTTC.

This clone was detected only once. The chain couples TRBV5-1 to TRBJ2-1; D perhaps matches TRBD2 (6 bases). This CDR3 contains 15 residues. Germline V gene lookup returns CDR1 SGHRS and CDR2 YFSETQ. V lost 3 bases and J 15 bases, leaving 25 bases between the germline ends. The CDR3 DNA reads TGCGCCAGCAGCTCTTTGGGGTCGATTCGGGACTGGGCGTTCTTC. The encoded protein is CASSSLGSIRDWAFF.

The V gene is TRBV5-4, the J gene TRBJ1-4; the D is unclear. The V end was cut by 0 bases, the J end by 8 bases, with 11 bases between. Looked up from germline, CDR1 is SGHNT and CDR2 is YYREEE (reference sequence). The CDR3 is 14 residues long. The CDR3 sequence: CASSLDMGGEKLFF. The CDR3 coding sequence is TGTGCCAGCAGCTTGGACATGGGAGGGGAAAAACTGTTTTTT.